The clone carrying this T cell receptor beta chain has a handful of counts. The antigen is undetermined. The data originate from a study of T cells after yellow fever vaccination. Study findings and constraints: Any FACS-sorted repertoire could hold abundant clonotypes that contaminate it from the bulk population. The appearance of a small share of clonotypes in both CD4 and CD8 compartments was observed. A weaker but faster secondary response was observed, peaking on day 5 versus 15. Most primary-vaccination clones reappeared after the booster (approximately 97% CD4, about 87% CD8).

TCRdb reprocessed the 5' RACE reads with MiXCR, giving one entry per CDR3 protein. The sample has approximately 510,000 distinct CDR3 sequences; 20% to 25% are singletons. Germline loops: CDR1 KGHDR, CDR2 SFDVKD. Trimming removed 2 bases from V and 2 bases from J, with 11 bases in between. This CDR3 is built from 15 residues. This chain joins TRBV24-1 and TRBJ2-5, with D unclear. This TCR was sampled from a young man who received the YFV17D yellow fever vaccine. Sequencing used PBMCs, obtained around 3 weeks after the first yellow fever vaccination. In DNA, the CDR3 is TGTGCCACCAGTGATTCGTCCAACTTACAAGAGACCCAGTACTTC. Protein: CATSDSSNLQETQYF.